This TCR beta chain was sequenced in a study of blood T cell repertoires in COVID-19. Generated by immunoSEQ multiplex PCR, the TCRdb table keeps only in-frame clones and is missing some. This table holds more than 110,000 clones, roughly 90% found once. The CDR3 contains 14 residues. V shed 4 bases, J shed 10 bases, and the junction held 11 bases outside the gene matches. Germline V gene lookup returns CDR1 SGHTA and CDR2 FQGNSA. Input material: PBMCs or T cells enriched from blood (not recorded which). The genes are TRBV7-2 and TRBJ2-3; 7 bases are shared with TRBD2. The clonotype originates from a man aged 50-60 years who had recovered from COVID-19. The CDR3 sequence is CASSSTLLAVAQYF. CDR3 coding DNA: TGTGCCAGCAGCTCAACCCTTCTAGCGGTTGCGCAGTATTTT.